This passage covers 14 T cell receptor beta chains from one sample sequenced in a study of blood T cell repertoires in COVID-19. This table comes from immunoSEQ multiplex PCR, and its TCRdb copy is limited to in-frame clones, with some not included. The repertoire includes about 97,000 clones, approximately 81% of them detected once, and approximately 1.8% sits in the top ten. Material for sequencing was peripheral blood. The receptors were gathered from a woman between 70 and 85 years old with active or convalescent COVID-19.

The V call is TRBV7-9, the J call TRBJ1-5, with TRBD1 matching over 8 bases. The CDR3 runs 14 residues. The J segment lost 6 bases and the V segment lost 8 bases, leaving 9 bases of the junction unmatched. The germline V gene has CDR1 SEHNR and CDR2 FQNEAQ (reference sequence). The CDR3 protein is CASGKGTGTQPQHF. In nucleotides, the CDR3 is TGTGCCAGCGGTAAAGGGACAGGCACTCAGCCCCAGCATTTT.

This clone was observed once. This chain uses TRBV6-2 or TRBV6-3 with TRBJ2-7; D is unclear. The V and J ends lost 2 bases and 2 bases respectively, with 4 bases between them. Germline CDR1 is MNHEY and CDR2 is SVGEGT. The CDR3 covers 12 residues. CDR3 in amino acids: CASSYQTYEQYF. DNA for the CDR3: TGTGCCAGCAGTTACCAAACCTACGAGCAGTACTTC.

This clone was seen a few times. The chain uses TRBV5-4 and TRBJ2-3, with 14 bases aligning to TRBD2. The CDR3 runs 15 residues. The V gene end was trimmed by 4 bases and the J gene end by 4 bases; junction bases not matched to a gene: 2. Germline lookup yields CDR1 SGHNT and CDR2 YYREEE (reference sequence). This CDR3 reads CASSTTSGGADTQYF. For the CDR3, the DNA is TGTGCCAGCAGCACGACTAGCGGGGGGGCAGATACGCAGTATTTT.

The CDR3 region has the DNA TGTGCCAGCAGTTCCGGGACTAGACCTTTATACAATGAGCAGTTCTTC. Its protein product is CASSSGTRPLYNEQFF. V usage is TRBV6-2 or TRBV6-3 and J usage is TRBJ2-1; 8 bases map to TRBD2. V lost 4 bases to trimming and J lost 4 bases; unmatched junction nucleotides: 9. The CDR3 has 16 amino acids. The V gene's germline CDR1 is MNHEY and CDR2 SVGEGT.

The CDR3 DNA reads TGTGCCAGCAGCCAAGGAAAAGGAGTGGACCAAGAGACCCAGTACTTC. Residues: CASSQGKGVDQETQYF. This chain links TRBV3-1 (or the pseudogene TRBV3-2) with TRBJ2-5, with D uncertain. From germline, CDR1 is LGHDT and CDR2 YNNKEL (reference sequence). The V and J ends lost 1 base and 0 bases respectively, with 12 bases between them. The CDR3 runs 16 residues.

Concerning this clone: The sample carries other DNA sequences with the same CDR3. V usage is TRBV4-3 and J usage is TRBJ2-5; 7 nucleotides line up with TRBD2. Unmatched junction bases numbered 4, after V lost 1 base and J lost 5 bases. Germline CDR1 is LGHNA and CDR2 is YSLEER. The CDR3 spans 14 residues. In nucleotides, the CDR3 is TGCGCCAGCAGCCAAGGACTAGCCAGCGAGACCCAGTACTTC. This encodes CASSQGLASETQYF.

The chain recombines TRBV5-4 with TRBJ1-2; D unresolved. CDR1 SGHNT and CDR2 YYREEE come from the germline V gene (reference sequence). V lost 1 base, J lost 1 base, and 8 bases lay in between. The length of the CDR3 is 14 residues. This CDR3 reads CASSLFSGNYGYTF. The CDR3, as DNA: TGTGCCAGCAGCTTGTTTTCCGGTAACTATGGCTACACCTTC. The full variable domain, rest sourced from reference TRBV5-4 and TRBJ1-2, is ETGVTQSPTHLIKTRGQQVTLRCSSQSGHNTVSWYQQALGQGPQFIFQYYREEENGRGNFPPRFSGLQFPNYSSELNVNALELDDSALYLCASSLFSGNYGYTFGSGTRLTVV.

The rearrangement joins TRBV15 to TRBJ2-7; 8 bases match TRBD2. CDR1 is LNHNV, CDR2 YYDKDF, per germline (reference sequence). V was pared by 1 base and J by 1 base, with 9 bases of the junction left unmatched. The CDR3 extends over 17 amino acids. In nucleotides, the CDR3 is TGTGCCACCAGCAGAGGGAGAGGAGCGGGGGAATCCTACGAGCAGTACTTC. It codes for CATSRGRGAGESYEQYF.

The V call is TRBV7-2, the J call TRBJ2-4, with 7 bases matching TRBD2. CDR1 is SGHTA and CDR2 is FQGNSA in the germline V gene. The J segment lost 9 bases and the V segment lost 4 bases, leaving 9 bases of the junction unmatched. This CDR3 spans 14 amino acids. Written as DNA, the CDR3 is TGTGCCAGCAGCTCATTAGGTAGGGAGGGCATTCAGTACTTC. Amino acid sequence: CASSSLGREGIQYF.

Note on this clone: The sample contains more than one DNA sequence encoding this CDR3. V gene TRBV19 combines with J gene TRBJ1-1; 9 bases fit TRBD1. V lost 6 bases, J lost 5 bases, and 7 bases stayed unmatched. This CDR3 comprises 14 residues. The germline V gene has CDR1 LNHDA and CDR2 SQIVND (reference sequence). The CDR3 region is CASRPGQGGTEAFF. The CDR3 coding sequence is TGTGCCAGTAGGCCGGGACAGGGCGGGACTGAAGCTTTCTTT. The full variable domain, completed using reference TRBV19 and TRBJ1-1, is DGGITQSPKYLFRKEGQNVTLSCEQNLNHDAMYWYRQDPGQGLRLIYYSQIVNDFQKGDIAEGYSVSREKKESFPLTVTSAQKNPTAFYLCASRPGQGGTEAFFGQGTRLTVV.

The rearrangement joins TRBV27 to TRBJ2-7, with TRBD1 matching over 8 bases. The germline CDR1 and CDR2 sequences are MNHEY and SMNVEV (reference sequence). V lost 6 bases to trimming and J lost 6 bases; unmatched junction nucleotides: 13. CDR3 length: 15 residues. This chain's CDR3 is CASSPPGTGRTEQYF. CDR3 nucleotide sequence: TGTGCCAGCAGCCCCCCCGGGACAGGCCGTACCGAGCAGTACTTC.

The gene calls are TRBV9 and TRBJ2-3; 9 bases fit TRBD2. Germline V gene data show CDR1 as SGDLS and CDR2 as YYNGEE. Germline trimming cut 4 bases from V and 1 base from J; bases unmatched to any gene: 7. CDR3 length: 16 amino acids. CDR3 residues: CASSPYWTSGTDTQYF. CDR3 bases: TGTGCCAGCAGCCCCTACTGGACTAGCGGCACAGATACGCAGTATTTT.

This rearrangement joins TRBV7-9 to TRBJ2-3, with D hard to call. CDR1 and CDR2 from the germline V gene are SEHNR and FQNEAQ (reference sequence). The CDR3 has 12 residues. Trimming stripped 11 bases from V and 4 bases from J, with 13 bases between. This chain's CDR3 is CASSVRADTQYF. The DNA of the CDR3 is TGTGCCTCCTCTGTACGAGCAGATACGCAGTATTTT.

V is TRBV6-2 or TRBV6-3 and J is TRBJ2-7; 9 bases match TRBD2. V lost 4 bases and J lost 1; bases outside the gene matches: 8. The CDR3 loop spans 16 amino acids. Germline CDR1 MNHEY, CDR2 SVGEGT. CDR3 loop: CASSSPSLAGSYEQYF. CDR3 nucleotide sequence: TGTGCCAGCAGTTCCCCCTCCCTAGCGGGGTCCTACGAGCAGTACTTC.